These T cell receptor beta chains were read from a single sample in a study of beta chain features in type 1 diabetes. This table comes from immunoSEQ multiplex PCR, and its TCRdb copy is limited to in-frame clones, with some not included. The data show 200,000 to 250,000 clones, with 27% seen just once and under 4.5% held by the top ten. The specimen sequenced was central memory CD4+ T cells from blood. These TCRs come from a man younger than 45 in good health. CDR3s include the opening cysteine and the closing phenylalanine or tryptophan. A D gene is named only where the DNA matches it firmly. Not all rows give a size; the values are once, few, many and, for expanded clones, a class.

clone size	V gene	D gene	J gene	CDR3 DNA	CDR3 protein
.	TRBV7-2	TRBD1	TRBJ2-7	TGTGCCAGCAGCTACCCGACAGGGAGCTCCTACGAGCAGTACTTC	CASSYPTGSSYEQYF
many	TRBV30	.	TRBJ2-2	TGTGCCTGGAGTGTAAGGGGTAGCGCGATTGGGATGAGGTTTTCGCTGTTTTTT	CAWSVRGSAIGMRFSLFF
.	TRBV11-2	.	TRBJ2-3	TGTGCCAGCAGCTTAGACGCCAACACAGATACGCAGTATTTT	CASSLDANTDTQYF
.	TRBV25-1	.	TRBJ1-1	TGTGCCAGCACTCAGGGGAACACTGAAGCTTTCTTT	CASTQGNTEAFF
few	TRBV11-2	.	TRBJ2-5	TGTGCCAGCAGCTTAGCTCGGGGGGAGACCCAGTACTTC	CASSLARGETQYF
.	TRBV20-1	.	TRBJ2-5	TGCAGTGCTAGGAGGGAGACCCAGTACTTC	CSARRETQYF
.	TRBV6-1	.	TRBJ2-5	TGTGCCAGCAAGGGGAGTCAAGAGACCCAGTACTTC	CASKGSQETQYF
.	TRBV29-1	.	TRBJ2-5	TGCAGCGTTGTATCAGGGGTAGAGACCCAGTACTTC	CSVVSGVETQYF
.	TRBV25-1	.	TRBJ1-1	TGTGCCAGCAGTGGGGACACTATCACTGAAGCTTTCTTT	CASSGDTITEAFF
.	TRBV7-2	.	TRBJ2-2	TGTGCCAGCAGCTATCCTCGCAGTACGAACACCGGGGAGCTGTTTTTT	CASSYPRSTNTGELFF
.	TRBV28	.	TRBJ2-7	TGTGCCAGCAGCGGACCGGCTAGCGAGCAGTACTTC	CASSGPASEQYF
few	TRBV7-9	TRBD2	TRBJ2-5	TGTGCCAGCAGCTTGTATAGGACTAGCGAAGAGACCCAGTACTTC	CASSLYRTSEETQYF
few	TRBV28	TRBD2	TRBJ2-1	TGTGCCAGCAGTTTAGCGGGGGGACCGAACAATGAGCAGTTCTTC	CASSLAGGPNNEQFF
few	TRBV13	.	TRBJ2-7	TGTGCCAGCAGCCTCTTAGGCGGGGACTACGAGCAGTACTTC	CASSLLGGDYEQYF
many	TRBV6-5	.	TRBJ2-7	TGTGCCAGCAGTTCGACAGTTAGCTCCTACGAGCAGTACTTC	CASSSTVSSYEQYF
.	TRBV14	.	TRBJ2-1	TGTGCCAGCAGCCAGGCAGAGACTGAGCAGTTCTTC	CASSQAETEQFF
few	TRBV5-1	.	TRBJ2-3	TGCGCCAGTACGTCAGGGTTGCTCCTTAGCACAGATACGCAGTATTTT	CASTSGLLLSTDTQYF
.	TRBV6-5	.	TRBJ1-2	TGTGCCAGCAGACCCGGGGTGAACTATGGCTACACCTTC	CASRPGVNYGYTF
many	TRBV29-1	.	TRBJ2-7	TGCAGCGCCCAGGGGTCCTACGAGCAGTACTTC	CSAQGSYEQYF
.	TRBV30	.	TRBJ1-5	TGTGCCTGGAGTCACCAGGACGGGAGCAATCAGCCCCAGCATTTT	CAWSHQDGSNQPQHF
few	TRBV27	TRBD2	TRBJ2-5	TGTGCCAGCAGTTTAGAAGGGAGGGGACCCGGGACCCAGTACTTC	CASSLEGRGPGTQYF
.	TRBV28	TRBD2	TRBJ2-3	TGTGCCAGCAGTCCGTTTGGGCGGGGGATCGGCATTACGCAGTATTTT	CASSPFGRGIGITQYF
many	TRBV13	TRBD2	TRBJ2-5	TGTGCCAGCAGCGCCCTAGCGGGGGTCCAAGAGACCCAGTACTTC	CASSALAGVQETQYF
.	TRBV27	.	TRBJ1-1	TGTGCCAGCAGTTTCCTCGGGGGTGGCACTGAAGCTTTCTTT	CASSFLGGGTEAFF
few	TRBV13	.	TRBJ2-6	TGTGCCAGCAGCCGTGGGGGTTACGGTGGGGCCAACGTCCTGACTTTC	CASSRGGYGGANVLTF
.	TRBV6-5	.	TRBJ1-3	TGTGCCGGCAGTTACTCCAAGGGCTCTGGAAACACCATATATTTT	CAGSYSKGSGNTIYF
.	TRBV30	.	TRBJ1-2	TGTGCCTGGAGTTCGGGGGCCTATGGCTACACCTTC	CAWSSGAYGYTF
.	TRBV5-1	.	TRBJ2-7	TGCGCCAGCAGCTCGCTAACAGGGTCGGACGAGCAGTACTTC	CASSSLTGSDEQYF
few	TRBV7-2	.	TRBJ2-5	TGTGCCAGCAGCGGAAGTTGGGGGGCCAGGGAGACCCAGTACTTC	CASSGSWGARETQYF
.	TRBV5-4	TRBD2	TRBJ2-7	TGTGCCAGCAGCTCCAAGCGGGGAGACTCCTACGAGCAGTACTTC	CASSSKRGDSYEQYF
.	TRBV11-3	TRBD1	TRBJ1-1	TGTGCCAGCAGCTTGGACAGGCTGAACACTGAAGCTTTCTTT	CASSLDRLNTEAFF
.	TRBV5-1	.	TRBJ2-3	TGCGCCAGCAGCTTGACTAGTACCTCAGATACGCAGTATTTT	CASSLTSTSDTQYF
few	TRBV29-1	.	TRBJ1-1	TGCAGCGTTGAAGACGTAGCGGCAGCTTTCTTT	CSVEDVAAAFF
many	TRBV7-2	TRBD2	TRBJ2-3	TGTGCCAGCAGCTCCCTAGCGGCCCAAGGGGATACGCAGTATTTT	CASSSLAAQGDTQYF
.	TRBV7-2	.	TRBJ2-1	TGTGCCAGCAGCCGCACTGGGCAAGACAATGAGCAGTTCTTC	CASSRTGQDNEQFF
.	TRBV5-4	.	TRBJ2-3	TGTGCCAGCAGCTTGCCCGGAGGAGATACGCAGTATTTT	CASSLPGGDTQYF
many	TRBV5-6	.	TRBJ2-7	TGTGCCAGCAGCAAGGACGTCTACGAGCAGTACTTC	CASSKDVYEQYF
few	TRBV15	.	TRBJ1-5	TGTGCCACCAGCAGTTGGGATCAGCCCCAGCATTTT	CATSSWDQPQHF
.	TRBV9	.	TRBJ2-1	TGTGCCAGCAGCCCCAGACAGGGAGGGAATGAGCAGTTCTTC	CASSPRQGGNEQFF
.	TRBV25-1	.	TRBJ1-4	TGTGCCAGCAGTGCCCGGGGCGGGAATGAAAAACTGTTTTTT	CASSARGGNEKLFF
.	TRBV19	.	TRBJ2-5	TGTGCCAGTAGTATGAGTCGGAACCAAGAGACCCAGTACTTC	CASSMSRNQETQYF
.	TRBV9	.	TRBJ2-2	TGTGCCAGCAGCTTCACCCAGGTGACAGACAACACCGGGGAGCTGTTTTTT	CASSFTQVTDNTGELFF
few	TRBV11-2	TRBD1	TRBJ1-1	TGTGCCAGCAGCTTAGTCTCGGGACAGGGTATTATGAACACTGAAGCTTTCTTT	CASSLVSGQGIMNTEAFF